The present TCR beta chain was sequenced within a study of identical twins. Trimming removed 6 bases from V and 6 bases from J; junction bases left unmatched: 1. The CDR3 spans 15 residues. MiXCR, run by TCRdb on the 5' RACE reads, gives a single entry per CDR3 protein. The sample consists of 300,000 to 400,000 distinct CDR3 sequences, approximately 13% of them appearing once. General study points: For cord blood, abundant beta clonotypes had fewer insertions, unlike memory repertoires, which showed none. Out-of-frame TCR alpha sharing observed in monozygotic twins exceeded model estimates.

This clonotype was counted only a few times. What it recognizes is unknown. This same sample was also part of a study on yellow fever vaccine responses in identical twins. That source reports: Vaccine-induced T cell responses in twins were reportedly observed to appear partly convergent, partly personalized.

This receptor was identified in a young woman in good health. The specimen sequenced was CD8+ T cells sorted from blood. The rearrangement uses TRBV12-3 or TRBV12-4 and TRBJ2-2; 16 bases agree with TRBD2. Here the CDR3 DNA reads TGTGCCAGCAGGGGACTAGCGGGAGGGGCCGGGGAGCTGTTTTTT. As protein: CASRGLAGGAGELFF.